The clone carrying this T cell receptor (beta chain) was detected a few times. Antigen: not known. This specimen belongs to a study of blood T cells in healthy people across ages. The V gene's germline CDR1 is KGHDR and CDR2 SFDVKD. V lost 3 bases, J lost 3 bases, and 19 bases lay in between. The CDR3 spans 17 residues. Study-wide points: Expanded clonotype changes were possibly confounded by unknown donor CMV status. Compared with aged donors, long-lived donors showed fewer expanded clones, suggesting selection.

Then a second PCR, running roughly 6 to 11 cycles, was carried out with a sample-barcoded 5' primer and a J-beta primer mix. MiXCR was run by TCRdb on the 5' RACE reads, yielding one entry per CDR3 protein. The sample yields over 1,500,000 distinct CDR3 sequences, 39% seen once. Isolated PBMCs totaled at least 6 million in each sample. The rearrangement joins TRBV24-1 to TRBJ2-5; possibly TRBD1 or TRBD2 for D (5 bases each). The TCR sequence derives from a human donor in good health. Material: blood. CDR3 in DNA: TGTGCCACCAGTGATAACACAGGCCGACTGGGGGAAGAGACCCAGTACTTC. It codes for CATSDNTGRLGEETQYF.